One sample yielded the 16 T cell receptor beta chains listed below, sequenced in a study of neurological immune-mediated disorders. TCRdb itself ran the 5' RACE reads through MiXCR, one entry per CDR3 protein. Of some 65,000 distinct CDR3 sequences listed, less than 5.5% are singletons. The sequenced sample was PBMCs. Receptors originate from a woman aged 25 to 39 with multiple sclerosis.

This clonotype was detected many times. The gene calls are TRBV20-1 and TRBJ1-1, with D uncertain. V was pared by 5 bases and J by 1 base, with 14 bases between. The CDR3 is made up of 14 amino acids. The germline V gene encodes CDR1 DFQATT and CDR2 SNEGSKA (reference sequence). In nucleotides, the CDR3 is TGCAGTGCTCGACCGCCAGACAAGAACACTGAAGCTTTCTTT. It yields the protein CSARPPDKNTEAFF.

This chain joins TRBV3-1 and TRBJ2-7; the match to TRBD1 covers 8 bases. V was clipped by 3 bases and J by 5 bases; unmatched bases: 9. The germline CDR1 and CDR2 sequences are LGHDT and YNNKEL (reference sequence). The CDR3 extends over 15 amino acids. CDR3 DNA: TGTGCCAGCAGCCATAGACCGGACAGGGTCAACGAGCAGTACTTC. It encodes CASSHRPDRVNEQYF.

This clonotype was detected ten times or more. This chain uses TRBV27 with TRBJ1-4; D is ambiguous. Trimming removed 6 bases at V and 5 bases at J, with 10 bases between. The CDR3 is 13 residues long. Germline V gives CDR1 MNHEY, CDR2 SMNVEV (reference sequence). This chain's CDR3 is CASRRPGNEKLFF. The CDR3 DNA follows: TGTGCCAGCAGAAGGCCCGGGAATGAAAAACTGTTTTTT.

V gene TRBV6-5 combines with J gene TRBJ2-7; TRBD1 aligns across 9 bases. V shed 6 bases, J shed 3 bases, and the junction held 3 bases outside the gene matches. Germline CDR1 MNHEY, CDR2 SVGAGI. The CDR3 is made up of 13 amino acids. CDR3 loop: CASRLDRGYEQYF. The CDR3 DNA reads as TGTGCCAGCAGACTGGACAGGGGCTACGAGCAGTACTTC.

This clonotype was seen only a few times. This chain links TRBV29-1 with TRBJ1-1; 9 bases align to TRBD1. CDR1 is SQVTM, CDR2 ANQGSEA, per germline. The CDR3 has 14 residues. V gave up 4 bases and J gave up 4 bases; unmatched junction bases: 7. The CDR3 coding sequence is TGCAGCGTTGGGGGACAGGGACGTCGCACTGAAGCTTTCTTT. As protein: CSVGGQGRRTEAFF.

This clonotype was observed many times. The gene calls are TRBV4-1 and TRBJ2-3; no definite D call. This CDR3 has 12 amino acids. Looked up from germline, CDR1 is MGHRA and CDR2 is YSYEKL. The germline V and J ends were trimmed by 1 base and 4 bases, with 3 bases remaining between them. The CDR3 protein is CASSQVADTQYF. For the CDR3, the DNA is TGCGCCAGCAGCCAAGTGGCAGATACGCAGTATTTT.

This clonotype was observed at least ten times. The chain uses TRBV29-1 and TRBJ1-6; D call uncertain. Trimming took off 7 bases at V and 5 bases at J, with 12 bases between the two ends. The CDR3 contains 13 residues. Germline assignment: CDR1 SQVTM and CDR2 ANQGSEA. In DNA, the CDR3 is TGCAGCGCTAAGGACCAAAATAATTCACCCCTCCACTTT. It specifies CSAKDQNNSPLHF.

This clonotype was detected many times. The chain has TRBV5-1 and TRBJ1-1, with 7 bases aligning to TRBD1. After removal of 2 bases from V and 0 bases from J, the junction contained 1 base not matched to a gene. The germline CDR1 and CDR2 sequences are SGHRS and YFSETQ. CDR3 length: 14 amino acids. The chain's CDR3 is CASSFDRVNTEAFF. DNA of the CDR3: TGCGCCAGCAGCTTCGACAGGGTGAACACTGAAGCTTTCTTT.

The table lists this clonotype with many counts. The chain joins TRBV20-1 to TRBJ2-1; 8 bases are shared with TRBD2. Germline V gene lookup returns CDR1 DFQATT and CDR2 SNEGSKA (reference sequence). V shed 6 bases, J shed 4 bases, and the junction held 8 bases outside the gene matches. The length of the CDR3 is 14 residues. The CDR3 region has the DNA TGCAGTGCCCCCGTTAGCGGGGCTTACAATGAGCAGTTCTTC. It yields the protein CSAPVSGAYNEQFF.

The CDR3 sequence: CASSVSSKMNTEAFF. For the CDR3, the DNA is TGTGCCAGCAGCGTCAGCTCTAAAATGAACACTGAAGCTTTCTTT. The chain joins TRBV9 to TRBJ1-1; D unclear. The CDR3 is 15 amino acids. V was cut by 2 bases and J by 0 bases, with 11 bases left in between. Germline V gene data show CDR1 as SGDLS and CDR2 as YYNGEE.

About this clonotype itself: A clone one base away is much larger, so this may be a read error. The rearrangement links TRBV5-1 to TRBJ2-5, with D unclear. CDR3 size: 12 residues. The germline gives CDR1 SGHRS, CDR2 YFSETQ. Trimming removed 4 bases from V and 2 bases from J, with 6 bases in between. The CDR3 sequence: CASSGKQETQYF. DNA for the CDR3: TGCGCCAGCAGCGGAAAGCAAGAGACCCAGTACTTC.

This clonotype occurred many times. CDR3 nucleotides: TGTGCCATCAGTTCAGGGGCAGGGGACGCTCCGACCGGGGAGCTGTTTTTT. Its protein is CAISSGAGDAPTGELFF. The chain combines TRBV10-3 with TRBJ2-2, with D possibly TRBD1 on 6 matching bases. The CDR3 has 17 residues. V lost 5 bases to trimming and J lost 5 bases, with 21 bases between them. Per germline, CDR1 ENHRY and CDR2 SYGVKD.

This clonotype was counted ten times or more. The chain carries TRBV5-1 and TRBJ2-7; 10 nucleotides agree with TRBD1. Trimming removed 4 bases from V and 2 bases from J; junction bases left unmatched: 9. Germline V gene lookup returns CDR1 SGHRS and CDR2 YFSETQ. CDR3 length: 16 residues. The CDR3 sequence: CASSQRTGTGAYEQYF. The CDR3 DNA is TGCGCCAGCAGCCAACGTACCGGGACAGGGGCCTACGAGCAGTACTTC.

This clonotype was observed many times. V and J are TRBV20-1 and TRBJ2-2; 9 nucleotides match TRBD2. This CDR3 comprises 18 residues. Germline V gives CDR1 DFQATT, CDR2 SNEGSKA (reference sequence). Germline trimming cut 3 bases from V and 2 bases from J; bases unmatched to any gene: 13. In DNA form, the CDR3 reads TGCAGTGCTAGTGTTGCGGGGGGGAAAAGGATTAACACCGGGGAGCTGTTTTTT. Amino acid sequence: CSASVAGGKRINTGELFF.

This clonotype was counted at least ten times. The genes are TRBV29-1 and TRBJ2-1, with 11 bases that match TRBD2. From germline, CDR1 is SQVTM and CDR2 ANQGSEA. The CDR3 consists of 21 residues. V shed 1 base, J shed 3 bases, and the junction held 20 bases outside the gene matches. In DNA form, the CDR3 reads TGCAGCGTTGAAGGTGCGGGGGTCACTAGCGGGGGAGGTCACTACTACAATGAGCAGTTCTTC. This encodes CSVEGAGVTSGGGHYYNEQFF.

The chain recombines TRBV5-6 with TRBJ2-3; 8 bases line up with TRBD2. The CDR3 spans 15 residues. Germline assignment: CDR1 SGHDT and CDR2 YYEEEE. The junction had 7 bases not matched to a gene; V was cut back by 7 bases and J by 0 bases. The CDR3 spells CASLRAGASTDTQYF. CDR3 sequence (DNA): TGTGCCAGCCTCAGAGCGGGGGCGAGCACAGATACGCAGTATTTT.